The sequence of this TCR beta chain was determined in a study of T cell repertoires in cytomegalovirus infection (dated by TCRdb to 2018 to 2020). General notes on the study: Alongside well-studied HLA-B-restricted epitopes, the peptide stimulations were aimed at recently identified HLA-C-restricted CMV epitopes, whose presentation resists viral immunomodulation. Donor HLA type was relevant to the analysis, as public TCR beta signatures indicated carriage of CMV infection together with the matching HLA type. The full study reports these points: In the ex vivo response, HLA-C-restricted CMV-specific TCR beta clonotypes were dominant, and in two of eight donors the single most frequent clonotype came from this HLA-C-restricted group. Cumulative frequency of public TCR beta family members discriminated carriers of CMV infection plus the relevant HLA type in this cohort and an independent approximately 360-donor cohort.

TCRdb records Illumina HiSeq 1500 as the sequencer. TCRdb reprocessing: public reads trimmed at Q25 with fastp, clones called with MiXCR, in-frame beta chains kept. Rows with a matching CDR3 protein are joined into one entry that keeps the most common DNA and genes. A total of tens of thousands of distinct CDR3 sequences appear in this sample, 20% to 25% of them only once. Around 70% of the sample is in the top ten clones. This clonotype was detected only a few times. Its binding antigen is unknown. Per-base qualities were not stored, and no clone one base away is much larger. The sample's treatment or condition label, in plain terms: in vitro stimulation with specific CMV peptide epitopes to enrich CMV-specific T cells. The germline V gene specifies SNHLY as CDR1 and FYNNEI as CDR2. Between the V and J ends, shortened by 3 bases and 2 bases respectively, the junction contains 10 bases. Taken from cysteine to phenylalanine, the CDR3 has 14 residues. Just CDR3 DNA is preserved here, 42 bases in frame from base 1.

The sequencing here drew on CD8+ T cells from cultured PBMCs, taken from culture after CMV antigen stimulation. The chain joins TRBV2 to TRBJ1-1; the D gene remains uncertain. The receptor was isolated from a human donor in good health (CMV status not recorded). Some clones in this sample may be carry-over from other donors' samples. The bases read TGTGCCAGCAGTGACTTGGTAGATAACACTGAAGCTTTCTTT. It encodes CASSDLVDNTEAFF.